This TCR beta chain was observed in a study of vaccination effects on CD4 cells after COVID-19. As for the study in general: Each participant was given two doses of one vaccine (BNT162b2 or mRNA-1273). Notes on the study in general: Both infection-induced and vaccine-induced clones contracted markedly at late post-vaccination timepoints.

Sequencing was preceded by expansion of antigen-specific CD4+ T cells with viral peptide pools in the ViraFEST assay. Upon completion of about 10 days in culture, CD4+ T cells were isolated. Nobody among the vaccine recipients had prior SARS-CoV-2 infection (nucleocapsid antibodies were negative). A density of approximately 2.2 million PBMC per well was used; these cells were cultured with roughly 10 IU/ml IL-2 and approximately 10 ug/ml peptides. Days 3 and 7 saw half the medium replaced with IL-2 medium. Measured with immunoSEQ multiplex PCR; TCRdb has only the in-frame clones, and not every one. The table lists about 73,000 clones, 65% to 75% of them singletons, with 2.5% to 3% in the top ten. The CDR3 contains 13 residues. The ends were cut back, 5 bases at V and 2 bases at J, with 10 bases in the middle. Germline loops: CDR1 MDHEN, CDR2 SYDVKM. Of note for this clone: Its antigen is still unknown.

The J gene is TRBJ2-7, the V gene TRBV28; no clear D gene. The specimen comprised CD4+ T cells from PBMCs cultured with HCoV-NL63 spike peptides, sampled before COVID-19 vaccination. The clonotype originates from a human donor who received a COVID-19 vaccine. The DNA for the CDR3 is TGTGCCAGCAGTCCGCCGGTGCCCTACGAGCAGTACGTC. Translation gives CASSPPVPYEQYV.